This passage covers 21 T cell receptor beta chains from one sample sequenced in a study of shared clonotypes between healthy human individuals. Here immunoSEQ multiplex PCR was the method, and the copy in TCRdb shows in-frame clones only, minus some. The profile shows about half a million clones, 79% of them singletons. Sequenced: PBMCs. The receptors were gathered from a woman in her thirties or forties in good health. Some clones in this sample may be carry-over from other donors' samples.

The CDR3 reads CASSLSSGRVPYEQYF. In DNA, the CDR3 is TGTGCCAGCAGCCTCAGTAGCGGGAGGGTCCCCTACGAGCAGTACTTC. V usage is TRBV7-2 and J usage is TRBJ2-7; TRBD2 aligns across 11 bases. V lost 5 bases and J lost 2; bases outside the gene matches: 8. The CDR3 contains 16 residues. Germline assignment: CDR1 SGHTA and CDR2 FQGNSA.

This clone has a single count. This rearrangement joins TRBV19 to TRBJ2-3; D gene unclear. V dropped 3 bases and J dropped 5 bases, with 18 bases sitting between them. This CDR3 region has 16 residues. Germline V gives CDR1 LNHDA, CDR2 SQIVND (reference sequence). The CDR3 nucleotides read TGTGCCAGTAGTATTGGGCGGACCTCTGCGAGAGATACGCAGTATTTT. It yields the protein CASSIGRTSARDTQYF.

A few counts support this clone. V usage is TRBV18 and J usage is TRBJ1-5, with 7 bases matching TRBD1. The junction had 3 bases not matched to a gene; V was cut back by 2 bases and J by 5 bases. This CDR3 has 14 residues. The germline CDR1 and CDR2 sequences are KGHSH and LQKENI. The CDR3 sequence is CASSPETGYQPQHF. The CDR3 DNA sequence: TGTGCCAGCTCACCAGAGACAGGGTATCAGCCCCAGCATTTT.

J is TRBJ1-2 and V is TRBV5-4, with D unresolved. This CDR3 is built from 13 residues. The germline V gene encodes CDR1 SGHNT and CDR2 YYREEE (reference sequence). V was trimmed by 0 bases and J by 7 bases, leaving 10 bases between them. CDR3 nucleotides: TGTGCCAGCAGCTTGGAGGTACAGACTGGCTACACCTTC. Protein product: CASSLEVQTGYTF.

The chain uses TRBV7-2 and TRBJ1-4; no definite D call. This CDR3 contains 15 residues. Deletions cut 2 bases from V and 0 bases from J, with 7 bases between. Germline values: CDR1 SGHTA, CDR2 FQGNSA. The CDR3 here is CASSLRPATNEKLFF. For the CDR3, the DNA is TGTGCCAGCAGCTTACGTCCGGCAACTAATGAAAAACTGTTTTTT.

The gene calls are TRBV6-5 and TRBJ1-4; D unclear. The germline gives CDR1 MNHEY, CDR2 SVGAGI. Trimming shortened V by 4 bases and J by 4 bases, and 10 bases separated the two germline ends. The CDR3 extends over 14 amino acids. CDR3 nucleotides: TGTGCCAGCAGTTCGACACGGATTAATGAAAAACTGTTTTTT. Translated, it gives CASSSTRINEKLFF.

The count of this clone is one. The chain employs TRBV10-2 and TRBJ1-2; D gene uncertain. The CDR3 runs to 13 residues. Trimming removed 10 bases at V and 7 bases at J, with 19 bases between. The germline V gene has CDR1 WSHSY and CDR2 SAAADI. CDR3 nucleotides: TGCGCCATTGCGAGGGATCTACCTAGTGGCTACACCTTC. This encodes CAIARDLPSGYTF.

CDR3 nucleotide sequence: TGTGCCAGAAGCAACCGGACTAGCGCTAACACCGGGGAGCTGTTTTTT. Its translation is CARSNRTSANTGELFF. This rearrangement joins TRBV5-3 to TRBJ2-2; 9 positions agree with TRBD2. TRBV5-3 is an ORF for which the function is uncertain. The CDR3 runs 16 residues. Germline trimming cut 4 bases from V and 2 bases from J; bases unmatched to any gene: 6.

This rearrangement joins TRBV9 to TRBJ2-1; no clear D gene. Germline CDR1 SGDLS, CDR2 YYNGEE. V was clipped by 0 bases and J by 3 bases, with 13 bases between them. This CDR3 spans 16 amino acids. CDR3 in DNA: TGTGCCAGCAGCGTAGGGGGTAGCCCCGACTACAATGAGCAGTTCTTC. Its protein is CASSVGGSPDYNEQFF.

This clone was detected many times. The V call is TRBV6-5, the J call TRBJ2-5; perhaps TRBD1 as D (6 bases). There are 15 residues in the CDR3. V was trimmed by 6 bases and J by 4 bases, leaving 18 bases between them. From germline, CDR1 is MNHEY and CDR2 SVGAGI. CDR3 region: CASSTVQGLAETQYF. The CDR3, as DNA: TGTGCCAGCAGCACCGTACAGGGTTTGGCAGAGACCCAGTACTTC.

The chain uses TRBV7-9 and TRBJ2-1; a possible D gene is TRBD2 (6 bases). This CDR3 has 17 amino acids. Germline values: CDR1 SEHNR, CDR2 FQNEAQ (reference sequence). V lost 1 base and J lost 5, with 18 bases in between. CDR3 sequence reads: CASSLVRDLALNNEQFF. CDR3 sequence (DNA): TGTGCCAGCAGCTTAGTCCGGGACTTAGCCCTCAACAATGAGCAGTTCTTC.

This chain joins TRBV7-7 and TRBJ1-1; weak D call: TRBD1 (6 bases). The length of the CDR3 is 16 residues. CDR1 is SSHAT and CDR2 is FNYEAQ in the germline V gene (reference sequence). V was pared by 5 bases and J by 1 base, with 17 bases between. Here the CDR3 DNA reads TGTGCCAGCAGCCCCCTCGCACAGGGTCGGAACACTGAAGCTTTCTTT. Translated, it gives CASSPLAQGRNTEAFF.

With regard to this clone: The same CDR3 is also encoded by other DNA sequences in this sample. The chain links TRBV4-2 to TRBJ2-1; D is unresolved. The CDR3 has 12 residues. Germline-derived CDR1 and CDR2 are LGHNA and YNFKEQ. V was pared by 0 bases and J by 6 bases, with 3 bases between. CDR3 amino acids: CASSQDLNEQFF. CDR3 in DNA: TGTGCCAGCAGCCAAGATCTCAATGAGCAGTTCTTC.

The rearrangement joins TRBV7-2 to TRBJ1-4, with 9 bases aligning to TRBD1. V was clipped by 5 bases and J by 8 bases; unmatched bases: 9. The length of the CDR3 is 15 residues. Germline CDR1 SGHTA, CDR2 FQGNSA. Here the CDR3 reads CASSRGQGGGEKLFF. CDR3 nucleotide sequence: TGTGCCAGCAGCAGGGGACAGGGCGGAGGAGAAAAACTGTTTTTT.

The chain links TRBV7-2 to TRBJ1-5; no firm D call. The V gene lost 4 bases and the J gene lost 6 bases, with 10 bases spanning the gap. The CDR3 is 13 residues long. Germline CDR1 and CDR2: SGHTA and FQGNSA. CDR3 coding DNA: TGTGCCAGCAGCTCTAGTTCGGGTCAGCCCCAGCATTTT. Residues: CASSSSSGQPQHF.

V and J are TRBV29-1 and TRBJ2-1; 8 positions match TRBD1. V lost 6 bases and J lost 9; bases outside the gene matches: 10. CDR1 and CDR2 from the germline V gene are SQVTM and ANQGSEA. CDR3 size: 13 residues. DNA of the CDR3: TGCAGCGTAGCAATTCAGGGGGCAGGTGAGCAGTTCTTC. Translation gives CSVAIQGAGEQFF.

The gene calls are TRBV2 and TRBJ2-1, with D tentatively TRBD1 (5 bases). The CDR3 is 15 residues long. V was pared by 8 bases and J by 2 bases, with 16 bases between. Looked up from germline, CDR1 is SNHLY and CDR2 is FYNNEI. The CDR3 bases are TGTGCCAGCCACGAAAGGGGTCAACCCTACAATGAGCAGTTCTTC. It encodes CASHERGQPYNEQFF.

The rearrangement links TRBV10-1 to TRBJ2-3; TRBD2 aligns across 14 bases. CDR3 size: 15 residues. The germline V gene has CDR1 WNHNN and CDR2 SYGVQD (reference sequence). The V segment lost 3 bases and the J segment 9 bases; nucleotides outside the gene matches: 5. CDR3 nucleotide sequence: TGCGCCAGCAGTGACCCGACTAGCGGGAGGGTCACGCAGTATTTT. Its protein is CASSDPTSGRVTQYF.

The chain employs TRBV7-9 and TRBJ1-2, with D uncertain. The ends were cut back, 5 bases at V and 2 bases at J, with 6 bases in the middle. The CDR3 covers 12 residues. Germline CDR1 is SEHNR and CDR2 is FQNEAQ (reference sequence). As DNA, the CDR3 is TGTGCCAGCAGCCAGGAGAACTATGGCTACACCTTC. It codes for CASSQENYGYTF.

The sample holds one count of this clone. The V and J genes are TRBV5-1 and TRBJ2-3; TRBD2 matches 8 bases. Per the germline V gene, CDR1 is SGHRS and CDR2 is YFSETQ. Germline trimming cut 1 base from V and 5 bases from J; bases unmatched to any gene: 12. The length of the CDR3 is 17 residues. CDR3 protein: CASSLLGTSGTVDTQYF. The CDR3 DNA follows: TGCGCCAGCAGCTTGTTGGGTACTAGCGGAACCGTAGATACGCAGTATTTT. The variable domain in full, with the rest retrieved from reference TRBV5-1 and TRBJ2-3, is KAGVTQTPRYLIKTRGQQVTLSCSPISGHRSVSWYQQTPGQGLQFLFEYFSETQRNKGNFPGRFSGRQFSNSRSEMNVSTLELGDSALYLCASSLLGTSGTVDTQYFGPGTRLTVL.

This clone was observed a single time. The J gene is TRBJ1-5, the V gene TRBV7-9; no firm D call. V was trimmed by 5 bases and J by 0 bases, leaving 14 bases between them. Germline CDR1 reads SEHNR; CDR2 reads FQNEAQ (reference sequence). The CDR3 runs to 16 residues. CDR3 sequence: CASSNGPGGSNQPQHF. The CDR3 region has the DNA TGTGCCAGCAGCAACGGGCCCGGTGGTAGCAATCAGCCCCAGCATTTT.